The sequence of this T cell receptor (beta chain) was determined in a study of a mutant IDH1 vaccine in newly diagnosed glioma. Overall study: Among treated patients, 62.5% were male and roughly 40% female, and mean age was approximately 40 years. Patients had received radiotherapy, temozolomide, or both previously, most receiving both. Study outcomes and limitations: Detectable vaccine-induced immune responses arose in about 93% of patients. Pseudoprogression seemed unlinked to shifts in top peripheral T cell clonotypes.

In its sample, this clone was seen once. The antigen remains unidentified. Assay used: immunoSEQ multiplex PCR; TCRdb lists only in-frame clones, some missing. Among approximately 36,000 clones, 78% were seen once, and the ten largest hold about 9.8%. V lost 4 bases to trimming and J lost 5 bases, with 17 bases between them. The CDR3 contains 15 residues. Germline CDR1 reads SGHRS; CDR2 reads YFSETQ. The time point here: baseline, week 1 (first vaccination visit). Noted treatment: pre-vaccination baseline after standard-of-care therapy. This chain uses TRBV5-1 with TRBJ2-3; no definite D call. The TCR sequence derives from a man aged 40-49 years with glioma. Some clones in this sample may be carry-over from other donors' samples. This specimen consisted of PBMCs, obtained from a glioma patient treated with radiotherapy, temozolomide or both. Written as DNA, the CDR3 is TGCGCCAGCAGCCCTGAAGGCCGTGGCATAGATACGCAGTATTTT. Protein product: CASSPEGRGIDTQYF.